The T cell receptor (beta chain) under discussion was sequenced for a study of T cells in Graves' hyperthyroidism and ophthalmopathy. Study conclusions and caveats: Prediction of ophthalmopathy progression came a median roughly 6.4 months pre-onset.

This clonotype was found a few times. Its specificity is not known. RNA transcripts were the template for amplifying TCR beta CDR3 regions. An initial round of RT-PCR targeting the TCR CDR3 relied on the HTBI primer set. TCRdb reprocessed the multiplex PCR reads with MiXCR, giving one entry per CDR3 protein. The table shows 500,000 to 650,000 distinct CDR3 sequences, with more than 12% occurring only once. The CDR3 spans 15 residues. Trimming left V 5 bases short and J 0 bases short, with 11 bases between. CDR1 and CDR2 from the germline V gene are SGHTA and FQGTGA. The PBMCs were taken from around 10 ml of fresh peripheral blood.

The source material was blood. The TCR originated in a woman aged 45 to 65 with Graves' ophthalmopathy. The J gene is TRBJ1-3, the V gene TRBV7-3, with TRBD1 as a possible D gene (5 bases). CDR3 sequence: CASSRTGTSGNTIYF. The CDR3 bases are TGTGCCAGCAGCCGCACAGGAACCTCTGGAAACACCATATATTTT.